This T cell receptor beta chain was identified during a study of T cells in Graves' hyperthyroidism and ophthalmopathy. Uncontrolled infections, other autoimmune diseases, pregnancy or lactation led to exclusion of patients. The study based diagnoses on clinical symptoms, serum thyroxine and TRAb, thyroid ultrasound and orbital computed tomography. General observations from the study: Ophthalmopathy was identified by the model a median about six months ahead of onset. The authors' 13 V-J model separated ophthalmopathy from stable hyperthyroidism.

This clonotype showed up many times. Its antigen is still unknown. Amplified regions were TCR beta CDR3 sequences from RNA transcripts. Carried out on the TCR CDR3, a first-round RT-PCR used the HTBI primer set. TCRdb ran MiXCR on the multiplex PCR reads and lists one entry per CDR3 protein. This table has approximately 400,000 distinct CDR3 sequences, approximately 15% appearing once. J gave up 6 bases and V 6 bases, and 4 bases lay outside the gene matches. Germline V gene data show CDR1 as DFQATT and CDR2 as SNEGSKA (reference sequence). There are 13 residues in the CDR3. V gene TRBV20-1 combines with J gene TRBJ2-2; 10 nucleotides agree with TRBD2. The source of this sequence is a woman aged 18-30 years with Graves' hyperthyroidism. Specimen: blood. The CDR3 nucleotides read TGCAGTGCGAGCGGGAGGGCCGCCGGGGAGCTGTTTTTT. Residues: CSASGRAAGELFF.